These T cell receptor beta chains were read from a single sample in a study of cytomegalovirus exposure and HLA in healthy donors. Only in-frame clones appear in the TCRdb table, and some are missing; sequencing was by immunoSEQ multiplex PCR. The sample records about 220,000 clones, over 80% being singletons. The sample was PBMCs. Receptor source: a boy younger than 10 in good health and CMV-seronegative. The CDR3 runs from the conserved cysteine through the conserved F or W.

J gene	V gene	CDR3 protein
.	TRBV29-1	CSVEFAGAGLTYEQYF
TRBJ2-7	TRBV21-1	CASSINRSPYEQYF
TRBJ2-1	TRBV6-1	CASSGGLAAYNEQFF
TRBJ2-1	TRBV19	CASRSTSGRKNEQFF
TRBJ2-7	TRBV2	CASSTGSPPYEQYF
.	TRBV5-4	CASSPTGGGDYEQYF
TRBJ2-1	TRBV19	CASSSHRGNEQFF
TRBJ2-7	TRBV30	CAWSPGGDEQYF
TRBJ2-2	TRBV9	CASSVATSLSGELFF
TRBJ2-1	TRBV4-2	CASSQVALAGADEQFF
TRBJ2-3	TRBV11-1	CASSLDGQTTDTQYF
TRBJ1-6	TRBV7-9	CSSSLGGSFYNSPLHF
TRBJ1-2	TRBV6-5	CASSERVRGNYGYTF
TRBJ2-5	TRBV6-9	CASSCPGLAGLCSWTQYF
TRBJ1-4	TRBV6-6	CASNVWRNEKLFF
TRBJ1-1	TRBV6-5	CASTSPVNTEAFF
TRBJ2-1	TRBV6-1	CASSGIRAGSSYNEQFF
TRBJ2-7	TRBV5-4	CASSRGGGLVEQYF
TRBJ2-4	TRBV30	CAWSAQTIAKNIQYF
TRBJ2-5	TRBV6-5	CASSYSILRTQETQYF
TRBJ1-1	TRBV6-1	CASSGTVNTEAFF
TRBJ1-2	TRBV4-2	CASSQDFLAGVNYGYTF
TRBJ2-5	TRBV12-5	CASGLVPSPSAQGTQYF
TRBJ2-1	TRBV9	CASSVSGYNEQFF
TRBJ2-5	TRBV30	CAWRTQGQETQYF
TRBJ2-3	TRBV27	CASSSSGTHRADTQYF
TRBJ2-1	TRBV7-2	CASSLTSGPYNEQFF
TRBJ1-1	TRBV2	CAGDRGPERAFF
TRBJ2-4	TRBV7-9	CASSLGSASGRLAKNIQYF
TRBJ2-2	TRBV7-9	CSSSHTGTANTGELFF
TRBJ1-3	TRBV6-5	CASSFGGGSGNTIYF
TRBJ2-2	TRBV7-3	CASSRETSGEAGELFF
TRBJ1-5	TRBV6-1	CASSDEIQGVRQPQHF
TRBJ1-2	TRBV7-8	CASSAPGQGDYGYTF
TRBJ2-1	TRBV5-1	CASSLDGLAVRGEQFF
TRBJ1-5	TRBV2	CASSEALQGFQPQHF
TRBJ1-3	TRBV27	CASSQSSGNTIYF
TRBJ1-1	TRBV11-2	CASSLAGREVGTEAFF
TRBJ1-2	TRBV7-9	CASSLGGGVEDGYTF
TRBJ2-7	TRBV5-6	CASSLGTIYEQYF
TRBJ2-2	TRBV19	CASHLAGTNTGELFF
TRBJ2-5	TRBV7-6	CASSPGQGAIETQYF
TRBJ1-1	TRBV5-1	CASFSEAGAEAFF
TRBJ1-1	TRBV9	CASSVDRGGWTEAFF
TRBJ1-1	TRBV7-9	CASSLLNSDTEAFF
TRBJ2-3	TRBV27	CASSLPADTQYF
TRBJ2-3	TRBV11-3	CASSLELASDTQYF
TRBJ2-7	TRBV27	CASSLSPETYEQYF